The clone carrying this T cell receptor beta chain was recorded many times. The antigen remains undetermined. The entry originates in a study of T-cell reconstitution after alpha-beta-depleted transplantation in children. The study, taken as a whole, reports: From surviving recipient T cells and thymic progenitors came the high day-60 TCRbeta diversity observed in some patients. Counts and diversity of T cells one year after transplant came mostly from newly produced T cells. Reportedly, only several hundred clones from non-depleted graft cells drove alpha-beta T-cell counts at about two months.

Unique molecular identifiers were built into the TCRbeta library. TCRdb reanalysed the PCR reads using MiXCR and keeps one entry per CDR3 protein. The top ten clones hold 13% to 15% of a sample with about 580,000 distinct CDR3 sequences, 23% of them seen once. Material: PBMCs, mostly from graft donor cells, obtained 360 days after TCRalphabeta/CD19-depleted stem cell transplant. This receptor was obtained from a boy under three years old who had a stem cell transplant for acute myeloid leukemia, so the T cells may come from the graft donor.

The DNA of the CDR3 is TGTGCCAGCAGCAACAACGGACTAGCGAATGAGCAGTTCTTC. It yields the protein CASSNNGLANEQFF. V usage is TRBV6-1 and J usage is TRBJ2-1; 9 bases line up with TRBD2. The germline gives CDR1 MNHNS, CDR2 SASEGT. This CDR3 has 14 residues. V lost 6 bases to trimming and J lost 7 bases; unmatched junction nucleotides: 7.